This TCR beta chain was observed in a study of control samples from healthy donors and cancer patients. In germline, CDR1 is SGHRS, CDR2 YFSETQ. The CDR3 contains 15 residues. V lost 3 bases and J lost 5; bases outside the gene matches: 9. The table came from immunoSEQ multiplex PCR; TCRdb's copy has only in-frame clones and leaves some out. The table has roughly 200,000 clones, roughly 94% seen once. The genes are TRBV5-1 and TRBJ1-1, with 8 bases aligning to TRBD1. What was sequenced was blood. This TCR was recovered from a middle-aged man in good health. The CDR3 DNA reads TGCGCCAGCAGCTGGGGGGCAGGGGGCCTGACTGAAGCTTTCTTT. It translates to CASSWGAGGLTEAFF.